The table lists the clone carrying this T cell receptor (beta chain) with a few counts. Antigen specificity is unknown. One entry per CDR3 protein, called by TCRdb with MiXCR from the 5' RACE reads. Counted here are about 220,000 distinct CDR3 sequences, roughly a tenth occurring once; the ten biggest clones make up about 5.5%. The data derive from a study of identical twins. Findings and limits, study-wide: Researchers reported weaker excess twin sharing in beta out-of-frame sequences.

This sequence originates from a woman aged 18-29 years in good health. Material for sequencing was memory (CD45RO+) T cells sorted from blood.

DNA of the CDR3: TGTGCCAGCAGCGAGGGGGCTCCTGAAGCTTTCTTT. Translation gives CASSEGAPEAFF. This sequence joins TRBV7-9 and TRBJ1-1; 7 nucleotides align to TRBD1. This CDR3 has 12 residues. Trimming at V came to 5 bases and at J to 6 bases, leaving 3 bases not matched to a gene. Germline loops: CDR1 SEHNR, CDR2 FQNEAQ (reference sequence).